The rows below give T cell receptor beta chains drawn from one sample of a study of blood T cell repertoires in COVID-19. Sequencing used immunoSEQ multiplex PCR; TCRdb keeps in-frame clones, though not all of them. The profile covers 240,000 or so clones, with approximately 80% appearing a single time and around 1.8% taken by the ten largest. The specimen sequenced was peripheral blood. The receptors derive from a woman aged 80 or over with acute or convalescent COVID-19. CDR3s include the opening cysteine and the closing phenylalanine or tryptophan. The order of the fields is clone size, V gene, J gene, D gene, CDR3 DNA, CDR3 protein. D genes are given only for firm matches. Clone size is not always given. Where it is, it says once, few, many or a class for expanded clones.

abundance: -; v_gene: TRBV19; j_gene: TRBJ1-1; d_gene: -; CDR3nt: TGTGCCAGTAGGTCAGGGCGATCGAACACTGAAGCTTTCTTT; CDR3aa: CASRSGRSNTEAFF
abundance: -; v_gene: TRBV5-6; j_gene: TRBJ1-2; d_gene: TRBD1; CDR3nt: TGTGCCAGCAGCGCGGACAGGGATCATGGCTACACCTTC; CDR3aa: CASSADRDHGYTF
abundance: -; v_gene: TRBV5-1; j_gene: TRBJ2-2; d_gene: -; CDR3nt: TGCGCCAGCAATCAGGGCAGTAACACCGGGGAGCTGTTTTTT; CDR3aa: CASNQGSNTGELFF
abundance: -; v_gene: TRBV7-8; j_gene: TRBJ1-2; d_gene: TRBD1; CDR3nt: TGTGCCAGCAGCTTAGCCCTTGGACAGGTGGACTATGGCTACACCTTC; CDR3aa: CASSLALGQVDYGYTF
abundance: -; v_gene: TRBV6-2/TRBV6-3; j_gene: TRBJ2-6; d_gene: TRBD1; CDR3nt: TGTGCCAGCAGCCCCGGACAGGGGGCTTCCTCTGGGGCCAACGTCCTGACTTTC; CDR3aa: CASSPGQGASSGANVLTF
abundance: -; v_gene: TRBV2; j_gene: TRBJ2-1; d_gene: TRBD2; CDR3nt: TGTGCCAGCAGCAAAGCGGGGGGCATCAACAATGAGCAGTTCTTC; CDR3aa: CASSKAGGINNEQFF
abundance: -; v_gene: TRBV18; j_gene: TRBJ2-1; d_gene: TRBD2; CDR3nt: TGTGCCAGCTCTATCGGGACTAGCGGGGACTACAATGAGCAGTTCTTC; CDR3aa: CASSIGTSGDYNEQFF
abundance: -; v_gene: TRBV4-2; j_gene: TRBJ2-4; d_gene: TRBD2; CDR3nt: TGTGCCAGCAGCCAGGTAAAGAGCGGGGGAGCCAAAAACATTCAGTACTTC; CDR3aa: CASSQVKSGGAKNIQYF
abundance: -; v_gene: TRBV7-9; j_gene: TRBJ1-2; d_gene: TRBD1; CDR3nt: TGTGCCAGCAGCTTAGCAGGGACAGGGGGCTTTGGCTACACCTTC; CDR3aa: CASSLAGTGGFGYTF
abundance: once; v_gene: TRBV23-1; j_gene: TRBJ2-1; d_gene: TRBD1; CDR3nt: TGCGCCAGCAGTCAATCGACAGGGGATGAGCAGTTCTTC; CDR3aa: CASSQSTGDEQFF
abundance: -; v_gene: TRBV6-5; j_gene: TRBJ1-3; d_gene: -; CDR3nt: TGTGCCAGCAGTTACTCGGGCGGAGGCTCTGGAAACACCATATATTTT; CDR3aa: CASSYSGGGSGNTIYF
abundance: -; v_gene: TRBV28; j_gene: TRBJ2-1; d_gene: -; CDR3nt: TGTGCCAGCAGCCAACCTGGACACGACCTCTCCAATGAGCAGTTCTTC; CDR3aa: CASSQPGHDLSNEQFF
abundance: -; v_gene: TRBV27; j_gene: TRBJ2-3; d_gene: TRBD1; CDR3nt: TGTGCCAGCAGTTCAGGACAGGTCCTCACAGATACGCAGTATTTT; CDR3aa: CASSSGQVLTDTQYF
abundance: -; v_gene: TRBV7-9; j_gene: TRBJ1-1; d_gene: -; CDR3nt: TGTGCCACCACACCGGGACAAACGATGAACACTGAAGCTTTCTTT; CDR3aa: CATTPGQTMNTEAFF
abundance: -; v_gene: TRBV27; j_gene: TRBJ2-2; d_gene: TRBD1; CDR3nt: TGTGCCAGCAGCATAAACTCGGACAGGGACACCGGGGAGCTGTTTTTT; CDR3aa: CASSINSDRDTGELFF
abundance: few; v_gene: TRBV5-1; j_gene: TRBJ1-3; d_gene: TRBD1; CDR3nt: TGCGCCAGCGGAGGGGGCAGCTCTGGAAACACCATATATTTT; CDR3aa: CASGGGSSGNTIYF
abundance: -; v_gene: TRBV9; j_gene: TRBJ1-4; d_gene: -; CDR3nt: TGTGCCAGCAGCGTGCAGGATGCAACTAATGAAAAACTGTTTTTT; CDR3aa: CASSVQDATNEKLFF
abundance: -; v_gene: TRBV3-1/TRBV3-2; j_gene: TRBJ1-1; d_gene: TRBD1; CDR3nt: TGTGCCAGCTCTTTTGGACAGGGGCTCACTGAAGCTTTCTTT; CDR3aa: CASSFGQGLTEAFF
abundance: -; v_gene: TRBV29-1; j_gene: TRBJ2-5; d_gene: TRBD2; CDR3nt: TGCAGCGGCGGCGGGGGGGGGACCCAGTACTTC; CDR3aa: CSGGGGGTQYF
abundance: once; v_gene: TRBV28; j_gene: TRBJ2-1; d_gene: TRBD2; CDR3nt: TGTGCCAGCTCCCCGGGGGGGGACAATGAGCAGTTCTTC; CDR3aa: CASSPGGDNEQFF
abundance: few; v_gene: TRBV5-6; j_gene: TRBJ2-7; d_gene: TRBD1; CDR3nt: TGTGCCAGCAGCCAAACAGGGGGTTTATACGAGCAGTACTTC; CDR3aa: CASSQTGGLYEQYF
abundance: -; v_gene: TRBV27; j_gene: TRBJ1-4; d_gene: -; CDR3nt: TGTGCCAGCAGTTTATCGTCGGCTAATGAAAAACTGTTTTTT; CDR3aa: CASSLSSANEKLFF
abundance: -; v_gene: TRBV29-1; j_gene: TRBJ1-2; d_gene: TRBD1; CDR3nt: TGCAGCGTTGCCGACAGGGCTAACTATGGCTACACCTTC; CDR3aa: CSVADRANYGYTF
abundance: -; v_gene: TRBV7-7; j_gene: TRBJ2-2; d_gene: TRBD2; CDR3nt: TGTGCTAGCAGCTTAGTGGCGGGAGTGACCACCGGGGAGCTGTTTTTT; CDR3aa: CASSLVAGVTTGELFF
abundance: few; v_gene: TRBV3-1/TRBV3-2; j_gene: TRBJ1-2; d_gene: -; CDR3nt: TGTGCCAGCAGCCGCCGGGGAGGGTCCGATAATGGCTACACCTTC; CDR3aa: CASSRRGGSDNGYTF
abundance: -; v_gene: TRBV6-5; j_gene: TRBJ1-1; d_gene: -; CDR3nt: TGTGCCAGCAGCTACGATTGGGGCTCTGAAGCTTTCTTT; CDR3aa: CASSYDWGSEAFF
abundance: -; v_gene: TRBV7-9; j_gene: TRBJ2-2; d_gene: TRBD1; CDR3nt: TGTGCCAGCAGCTTGAGGACAGGGGACACCGGGGAGCTGTTTTTT; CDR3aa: CASSLRTGDTGELFF
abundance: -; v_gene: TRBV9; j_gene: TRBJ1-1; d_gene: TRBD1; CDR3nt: TGTGCCAGCAGCGTAGAGGGCAGGGGGAGCACTGAAGCTTTCTTT; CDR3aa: CASSVEGRGSTEAFF
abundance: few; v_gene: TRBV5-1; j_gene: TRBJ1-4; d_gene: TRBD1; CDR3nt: TGCGCCAGCAGCTTCCAGGGGGCGGTAACTAATGAAAAACTGTTTTTT; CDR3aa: CASSFQGAVTNEKLFF
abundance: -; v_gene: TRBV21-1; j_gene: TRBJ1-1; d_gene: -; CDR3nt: TGTGCCAGCAGCGAAAGGGGGGGGAACACTGAAGCTTTCTTT; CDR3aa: CASSERGGNTEAFF
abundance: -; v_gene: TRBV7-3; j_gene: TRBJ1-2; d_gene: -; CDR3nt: TGTGCCAGCAGCTTAGGCCCAGGGCTTTATGGCTACACCTTC; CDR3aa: CASSLGPGLYGYTF
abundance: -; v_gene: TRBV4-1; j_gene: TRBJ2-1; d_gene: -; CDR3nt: TGCGCCAGCAGCCTTAGGCGGGGGCCTTACAATGAGCAGTTCTTC; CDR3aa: CASSLRRGPYNEQFF
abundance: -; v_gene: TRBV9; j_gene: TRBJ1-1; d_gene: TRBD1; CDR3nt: TGTGCCAGCAGCGCCAGCGGGACAGGGGGCGGCACTGAAGCTTTCTTT; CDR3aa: CASSASGTGGGTEAFF
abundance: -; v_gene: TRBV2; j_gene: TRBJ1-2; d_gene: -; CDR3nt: TGTGCCAGCAAAGACATGACATATGGCTACACCTTC; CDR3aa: CASKDMTYGYTF
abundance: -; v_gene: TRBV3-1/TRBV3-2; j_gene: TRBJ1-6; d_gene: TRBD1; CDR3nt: TGTGCCAGCCGCTTCCTCGGGACAGATTCACCCCTCCACTTT; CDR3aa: CASRFLGTDSPLHF
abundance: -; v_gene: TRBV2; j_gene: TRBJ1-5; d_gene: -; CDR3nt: TGTGCCAGCAGCGAAGAGGGGTCTGGCAATCAGCCCCAGCATTTT; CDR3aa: CASSEEGSGNQPQHF
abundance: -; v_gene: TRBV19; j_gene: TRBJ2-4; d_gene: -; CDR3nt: TGTGCCAGTAGTATCGGCGGAGCCAAAAACATTCAGTACTTC; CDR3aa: CASSIGGAKNIQYF
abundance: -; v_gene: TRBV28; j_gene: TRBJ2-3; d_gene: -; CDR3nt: TGTGCCAGCAGTTTGTCTAGCGCCACCACAGATACGCAGTATTTT; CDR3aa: CASSLSSATTDTQYF
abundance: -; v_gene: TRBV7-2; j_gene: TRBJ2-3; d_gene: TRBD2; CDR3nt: TGTGCCAGCAGCTTAGTACTAGCGGGGGGGCCGTCAGATACGCAGTATTTT; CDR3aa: CASSLVLAGGPSDTQYF
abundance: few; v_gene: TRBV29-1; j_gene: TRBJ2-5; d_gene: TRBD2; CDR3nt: TGCAGCGCCCGGACTAGCGGGGGGGCGGAAGAGACCCAGTACTTC; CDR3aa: CSARTSGGAEETQYF
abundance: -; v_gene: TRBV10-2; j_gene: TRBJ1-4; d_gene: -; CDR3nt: TGCGCCAGCAGTATTGACAGGTCTAATGAAAAACTGTTTTTT; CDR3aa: CASSIDRSNEKLFF
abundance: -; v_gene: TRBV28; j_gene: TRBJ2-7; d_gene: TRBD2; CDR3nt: TGTGCCAGCAGACGGCGGGAGGGCCGGTACGAGCAGTACTTC; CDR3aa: CASRRREGRYEQYF
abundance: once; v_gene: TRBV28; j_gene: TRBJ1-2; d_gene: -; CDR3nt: TGTGCCAGCAGTGTCCGGGGGGAAGACTATGGCTACACCTTC; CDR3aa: CASSVRGEDYGYTF
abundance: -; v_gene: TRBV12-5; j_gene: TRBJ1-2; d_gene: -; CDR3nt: TGTGCTAGTGGCCTGGGAGCTAACTATGGCTACACCTTC; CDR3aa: CASGLGANYGYTF
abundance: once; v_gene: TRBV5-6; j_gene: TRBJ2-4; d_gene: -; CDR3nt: TGTGCCAGCAGCCCGAGACAGTTAGCCAAAAACATTCAGTACTTC; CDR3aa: CASSPRQLAKNIQYF
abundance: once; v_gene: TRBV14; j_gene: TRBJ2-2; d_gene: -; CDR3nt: TGTGCCAGCAGCCCCCTGGGCGTTTACGGGGAGCTGTTTTTT; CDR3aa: CASSPLGVYGELFF
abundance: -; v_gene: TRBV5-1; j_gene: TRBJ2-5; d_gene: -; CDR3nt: TGCGCCAGCAGCACAACCCCCGGGGGGCGGATGGTGACCCAGTACTTC; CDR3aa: CASSTTPGGRMVTQYF
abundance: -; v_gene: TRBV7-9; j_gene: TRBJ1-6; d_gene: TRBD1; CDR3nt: TGTGCCAGCAGCTTAGGTGAGGGGACAGCGGTCTATAATTCACCCCTCCACTTT; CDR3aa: CASSLGEGTAVYNSPLHF
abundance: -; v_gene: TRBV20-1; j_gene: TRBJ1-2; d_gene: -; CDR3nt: TGCAGTGCTCACCCGGGACACGGCTACACCTTC; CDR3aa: CSAHPGHGYTF
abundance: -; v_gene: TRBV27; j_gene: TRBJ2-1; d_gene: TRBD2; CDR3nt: TGTGCCAGCAGTTCCGAAATCCCTTGGACTAGCGGGAATTTAAGGGTCTCCTACAATGAGCAGTTCTTC; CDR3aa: CASSSEIPWTSGNLRVSYNEQFF
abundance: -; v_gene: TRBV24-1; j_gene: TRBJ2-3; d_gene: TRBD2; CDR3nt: TGTGCCACCAGTGAGCGGGGGGGCGGGACAGATACGCAGTATTTT; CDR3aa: CATSERGGGTDTQYF
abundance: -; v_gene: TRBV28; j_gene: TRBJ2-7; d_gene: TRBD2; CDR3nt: TGTGCCAGCTGCCCGGGGGGGGCCCTATCCTACGAGCAGTACTTC; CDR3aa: CASCPGGALSYEQYF
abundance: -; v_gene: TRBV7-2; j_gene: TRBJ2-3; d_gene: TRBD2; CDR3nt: TGTGCCAGCAGTTCTACTAGCGGGAGGGCAGATACGCAGTATTTT; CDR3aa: CASSSTSGRADTQYF
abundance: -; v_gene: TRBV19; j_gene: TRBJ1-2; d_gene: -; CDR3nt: TGTGCCAGCCGGCAATCCAGGGGACCTAACTATGGCTACACCTTC; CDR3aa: CASRQSRGPNYGYTF
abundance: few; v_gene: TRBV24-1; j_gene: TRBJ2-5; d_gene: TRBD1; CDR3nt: TGTGCCACCAGCGGGGACAGCCAACAAGAGACCCAGTACTTC; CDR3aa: CATSGDSQQETQYF